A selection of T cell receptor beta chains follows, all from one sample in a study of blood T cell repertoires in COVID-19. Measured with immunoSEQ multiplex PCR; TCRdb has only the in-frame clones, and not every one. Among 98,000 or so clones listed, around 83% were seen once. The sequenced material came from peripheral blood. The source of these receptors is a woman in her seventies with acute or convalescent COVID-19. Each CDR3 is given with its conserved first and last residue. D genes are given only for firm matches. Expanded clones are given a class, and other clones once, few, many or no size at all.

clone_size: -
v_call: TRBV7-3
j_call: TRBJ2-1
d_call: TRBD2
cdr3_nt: TGTGCCAGCAGCTTAACCGGTAGCGGGAGGGCCATGGGCTACAATGAGCAGTTCTTC
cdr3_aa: CASSLTGSGRAMGYNEQFF

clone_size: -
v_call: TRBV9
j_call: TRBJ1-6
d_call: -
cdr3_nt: TGTGCCAGCAGCCCCACGGGAGGACAGTCTGGTAATTCACCCCTCCACTTT
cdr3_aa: CASSPTGGQSGNSPLHF

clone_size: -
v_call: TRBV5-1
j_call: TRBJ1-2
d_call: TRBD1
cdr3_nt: TGCGCCAGCAGCTTGAGGACAGGGGGCTCCTACGGGGAGTATGGCTACACCTTC
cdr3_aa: CASSLRTGGSYGEYGYTF

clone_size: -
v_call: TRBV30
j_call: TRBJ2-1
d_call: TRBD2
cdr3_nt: TGTGCCTGGAGCCGTAGGTCTAGCGGAGCTTACAATGAGCAGTTCTTC
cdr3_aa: CAWSRRSSGAYNEQFF

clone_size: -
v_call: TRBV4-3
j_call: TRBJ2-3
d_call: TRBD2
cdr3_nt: TGCGCCAGCAGCCAAAACCATCGACTAGCGGGGGGATCAGATACGCAGTATTTT
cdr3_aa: CASSQNHRLAGGSDTQYF

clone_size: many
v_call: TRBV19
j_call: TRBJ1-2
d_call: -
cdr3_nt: TGTGCCAGTATCAACGCGGGGTCTAGCTACACCTTC
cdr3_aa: CASINAGSSYTF

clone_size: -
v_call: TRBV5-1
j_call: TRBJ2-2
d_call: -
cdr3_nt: TGCGCCAGCAGCTACGGACAGAACACCGGGGAGCTGTTTTTT
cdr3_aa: CASSYGQNTGELFF

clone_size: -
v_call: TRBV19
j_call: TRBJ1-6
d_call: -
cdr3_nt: TGTGCCAGTAGTATAGGAGGGCCCCGGACTAATTCACCCCTCCACTTT
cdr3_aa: CASSIGGPRTNSPLHF

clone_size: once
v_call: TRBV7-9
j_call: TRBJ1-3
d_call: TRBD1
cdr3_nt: TGTGCCAGCAGCTGGGACAGGGCAGTGAGCTCTGGAAACACCATATATTTT
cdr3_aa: CASSWDRAVSSGNTIYF

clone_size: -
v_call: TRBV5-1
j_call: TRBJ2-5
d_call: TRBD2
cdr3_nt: TGCGCCAGCAGCTTACTAGCGGGAGGGCAGGGAGAGACCCAGTACTTC
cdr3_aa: CASSLLAGGQGETQYF

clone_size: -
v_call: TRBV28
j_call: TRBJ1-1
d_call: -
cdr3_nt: TGTGCCAGCAGTCTTGGGGGGACGCAAGCTGCGGATTCTGAAGCTTTCTTT
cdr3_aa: CASSLGGTQAADSEAFF

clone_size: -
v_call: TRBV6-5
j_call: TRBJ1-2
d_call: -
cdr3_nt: TGTGCCAGCAGGCCCGACTATAGCCTAAACTATGGCTACACCTTC
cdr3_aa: CASRPDYSLNYGYTF

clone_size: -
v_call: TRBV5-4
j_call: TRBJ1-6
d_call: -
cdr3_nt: TGTGCCAGCAGCTTGGCCGGAGCCACATATAATTCACCCCTCCACTTT
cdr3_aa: CASSLAGATYNSPLHF

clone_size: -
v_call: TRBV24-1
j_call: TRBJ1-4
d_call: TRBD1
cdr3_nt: TGTGCCACCAGTGATCCGTCGACAGGGACTAATGAAAAACTGTTTTTT
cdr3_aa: CATSDPSTGTNEKLFF

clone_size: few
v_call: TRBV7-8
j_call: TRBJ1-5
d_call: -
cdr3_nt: TGTGCCAGCAGCTTAGTCAGGGGAAGTCAGCCCCAGCATTTT
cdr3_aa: CASSLVRGSQPQHF

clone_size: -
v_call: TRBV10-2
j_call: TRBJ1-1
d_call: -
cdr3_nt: TGCGCCAGCATGGGGGGGAACACTGAAGCTTTCTTT
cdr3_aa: CASMGGNTEAFF

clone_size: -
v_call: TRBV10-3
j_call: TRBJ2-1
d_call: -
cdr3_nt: TGTGCCACAGCGGCGACTAGTTACTATGAGCAGTTCTTC
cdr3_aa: CATAATSYYEQFF

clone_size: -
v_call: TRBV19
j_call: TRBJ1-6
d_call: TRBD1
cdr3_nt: TGTGCCAGTGGCCAGGGGGCTTATAATTCACCCCTCCACTTT
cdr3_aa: CASGQGAYNSPLHF

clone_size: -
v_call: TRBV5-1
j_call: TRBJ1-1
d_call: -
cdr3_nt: TGCGCCAGCAGCTCCGCGGTAACTGTGAACACTGAAGCTTTCTTT
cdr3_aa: CASSSAVTVNTEAFF

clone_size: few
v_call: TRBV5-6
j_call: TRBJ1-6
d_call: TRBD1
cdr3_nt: TGTGCCAGCAGCTCCCGGACAGGGCGAGGGGTTTATTCACCCCTCCACTTT
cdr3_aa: CASSSRTGRGVYSPLHF

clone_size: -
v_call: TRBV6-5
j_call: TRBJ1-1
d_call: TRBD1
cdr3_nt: TGTGCCAGCAGCGGGAAGGGACAGGGAACTGAAGCTTTCTTT
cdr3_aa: CASSGKGQGTEAFF

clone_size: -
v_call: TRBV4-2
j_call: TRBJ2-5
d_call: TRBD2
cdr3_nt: TGTGCCAGCAGCCAAGATATGCCCTTGACTAGCGTTAAAGGAGAGACCCAGTACTTC
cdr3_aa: CASSQDMPLTSVKGETQYF

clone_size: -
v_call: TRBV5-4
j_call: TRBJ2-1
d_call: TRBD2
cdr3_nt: TGTGCCAGCAGCTTGGGACTAGCGGGGGGGCCGCGGGGCAATGAGCAGTTCTTC
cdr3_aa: CASSLGLAGGPRGNEQFF

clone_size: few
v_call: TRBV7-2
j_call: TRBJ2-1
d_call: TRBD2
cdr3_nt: TGTGCCAGCAGCTTAGGACTAGCGGGCCCTAATGAGCAGTTCTTC
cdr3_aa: CASSLGLAGPNEQFF

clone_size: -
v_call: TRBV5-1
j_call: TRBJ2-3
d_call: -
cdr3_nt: TGCGCCAGCAGCCCGGACTCGATGAGCACAGATACGCAGTATTTT
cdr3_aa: CASSPDSMSTDTQYF

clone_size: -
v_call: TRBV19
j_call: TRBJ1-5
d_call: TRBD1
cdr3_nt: TGTGCCAGTAGTGGACAGGGTACCAATCAGCCCCAGCATTTT
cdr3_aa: CASSGQGTNQPQHF

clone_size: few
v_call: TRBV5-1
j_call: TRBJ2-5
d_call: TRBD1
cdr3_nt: TGCGCCAGCAGCTTAAATGGACAGGGGGAGCAAGAGACCCAGTACTTC
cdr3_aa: CASSLNGQGEQETQYF

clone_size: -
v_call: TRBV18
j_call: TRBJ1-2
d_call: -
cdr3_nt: TGTGCCAGCTCAGAAGGTCCCACAGCCCTTTATGGCTACACCTTC
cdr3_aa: CASSEGPTALYGYTF

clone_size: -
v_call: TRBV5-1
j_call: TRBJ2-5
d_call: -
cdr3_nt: TGCGCCAGCAGCTTGCGGGTCTCTCATGAAGAGACCCAGTACTTC
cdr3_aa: CASSLRVSHEETQYF

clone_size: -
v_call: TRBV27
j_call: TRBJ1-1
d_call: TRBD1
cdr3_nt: TGTGCCAGCAGTTTATGGCAGGGGGTGACTGAAGCTTTCTTT
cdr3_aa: CASSLWQGVTEAFF

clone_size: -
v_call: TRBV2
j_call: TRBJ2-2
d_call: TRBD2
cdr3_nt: TGTGCCAGCAGCAGACTAGCGGCCGGATATAACACCGGGGAGCTGTTTTTT
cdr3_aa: CASSRLAAGYNTGELFF

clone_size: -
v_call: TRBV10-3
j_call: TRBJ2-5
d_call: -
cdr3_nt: TGTGCCTCTCAACTTCCATCCCAAGAGACCCAGTACTTC
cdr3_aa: CASQLPSQETQYF